This T cell receptor (beta chain) was captured by sequencing in a study of cytomegalovirus exposure and HLA in healthy donors. This clone is a singleton in its sample. The antigen remains unidentified. Germline V lookup: CDR1 SEHNR, CDR2 FQNEAQ (reference sequence). Trimming pared 4 bases from V and 0 bases from J, leaving 16 bases between. The CDR3 is 17 residues long. Study results and caveats: It was about 180 TCR beta chains that were listed as cytomegalovirus-associated. Published work reported that the classifier diagnosed cytomegalovirus status with high specificity and sensitivity. Among TCR sequences, most were rare, though some public TCRs appeared in many donors. Specificity of three CMV-associated chains for CMV antigens was verified in vitro.

The method was immunoSEQ multiplex PCR; TCRdb's version includes in-frame clones alone and lacks a portion of them. The sample consists of around 54,000 clones, roughly 90% of them appearing once. The sequence came from a woman between 18 and 29 years old in good health and CMV-seropositive. V and J are TRBV7-9 and TRBJ1-3; no reliable D call. Specimen: PBMCs. CDR3 nucleotide sequence: TGTGCCAGCAGCTCCTACGGGGAGAAAAGCTCTGGAAACACCATATATTTT. Its translation: CASSSYGEKSSGNTIYF. The complete variable domain, with remaining parts taken from reference TRBV7-9 and TRBJ1-3, reads DTGVSQNPRHKITKRGQNVTFRCDPISEHNRLYWYRQTLGQGPEFLTYFQNEAQLEKSRLLSDRFSAERPKGSFSTLEIQRTEQGDSAMYLCASSSYGEKSSGNTIYFGEGSWLTVV.